This is a list of T cell receptor beta chains from one sample in a study of blood T cells in healthy people across ages. TCRdb re-derived calls from the 5' RACE reads in MiXCR, one entry per CDR3 protein. The sample shows some 900,000 distinct CDR3 sequences, around 48% of them seen only once. The specimen was blood. The receptors originated from a man aged 25-45 years in good health. Both conserved end residues are trimmed from each CDR3. Fields, in order: J gene, V gene, CDR3 protein.

TRBJ2-7 | TRBV7-2 | ASSHTAGQRVPYEQY
TRBJ2-1 | TRBV29-1 | SVLGAPYNEQF
TRBJ1-2 | TRBV29-1 | SVLPPDSYGYT
TRBJ2-1 | TRBV6-5 | ASSYDSGTIHEQF
TRBJ2-1 | TRBV6-1 | ASSEAGGAEQF
TRBJ2-7 | TRBV12-3/TRBV12-4 | ASRGGGYEQY
TRBJ2-3 | TRBV18 | ASSPNGGADTQY
TRBJ1-6 | TRBV4-1 | ASSQDRGTPTSALH
TRBJ2-5 | TRBV27 | ASSWTSGDQETQY
TRBJ1-6 | TRBV3-1 | ASSLQGADSPLH
TRBJ1-6 | TRBV10-3 | AISDLGGNSPLH
TRBJ2-5 | TRBV15 | ATSRTGITQETQY
- | TRBV20-1 | SGTDTYEQY
TRBJ1-5 | TRBV9 | ASSPTGDLGPQH
TRBJ2-7 | TRBV20-1 | SAREGGYEQY
TRBJ1-5 | TRBV5-1 | ASSLEGLGNQPQH
TRBJ2-3 | TRBV6-6 | ASRRTSDTDTQY
TRBJ1-5 | TRBV24-1 | ATSTESNQPQH
TRBJ1-2 | TRBV7-3 | ASSPETGNYGYT
TRBJ1-1 | TRBV3-1 | ASSPGGYVGTEAF
TRBJ2-7 | TRBV3-1 | ASSPIVSGATYEQY
TRBJ1-5 | TRBV4-1 | ASSQGAPGSPINNQPQH
TRBJ2-7 | TRBV20-1 | SASYRDPEQY
TRBJ1-5 | TRBV4-1 | ASSRSGTGVSQPQH
TRBJ2-5 | TRBV7-2 | ASSLSKGVKTQY
TRBJ1-5 | TRBV27 | ASRRDRDNQPQH
TRBJ1-6 | TRBV3-1 | ASSQGTAGNSPLH
TRBJ2-1 | TRBV4-2 | ASSQGGLADPQF
TRBJ2-7 | TRBV7-3 | AGSTGDKYEQY